Shown below are 15 T cell receptor beta chains from a single sample sequenced in a study of response to subunit inactivated influenza vaccine. TCRdb redid the calling of the RT-PCR reads with MiXCR, one entry per CDR3 protein. The sample gives around 750,000 distinct CDR3 sequences, about 20% of which show up once; about 10% is in the top ten. The material sequenced was PBMCs from blood, taken approximately 5 days after vaccination. The receptor set was obtained from a man aged 50-60 years who received an inactivated influenza vaccine.

The chain combines TRBV4-1 with TRBJ2-2; D might be TRBD1 or TRBD2, each matching 5 bases. The CDR3 covers 17 residues. Trimming took off 2 bases at V and 2 bases at J, with 15 bases between the two ends. Germline values: CDR1 MGHRA, CDR2 YSYEKL. The CDR3 is CASSQRAERDNTGELFF. The CDR3 bases are TGCGCCAGCAGCCAACGAGCTGAAAGGGACAACACCGGGGAGCTGTTTTTT.

This clonotype was detected only a few times. The V and J genes are TRBV6-1 and TRBJ2-7; D is perhaps TRBD2 (6 bases). The CDR3 is 15 amino acids. V was trimmed by 5 bases and J by 1 base, leaving 15 bases between them. Germline V gene data show CDR1 as MNHNS and CDR2 as SASEGT. The chain's CDR3 is CASSNAGAGSYEQYF. The CDR3 coding sequence is TGTGCCAGCAGTAACGCGGGCGCGGGGTCCTACGAGCAGTACTTC.

The V call is TRBV6-5, the J call TRBJ1-4; D may be TRBD1 (5 bases). CDR3 length: 16 amino acids. From germline, CDR1 is MNHEY and CDR2 SVGAGI. With 3 bases removed from V and 4 bases from J, the gap between germline ends came to 15 bases. CDR3 coding DNA: TGTGCCAGCAGTTATGGGGGGACCCGGATTAATGAAAAACTGTTTTTT. The encoded protein is CASSYGGTRINEKLFF.

This clonotype came up many times. The rearrangement joins TRBV6-6 to TRBJ1-2; D may be TRBD1 (5 bases). The V gene lost 5 bases and the J gene lost 2 bases, with 9 bases spanning the gap. Germline V gene data show CDR1 as MNHNY and CDR2 as SVGAGI (reference sequence). The CDR3 is 13 amino acids. As DNA, the CDR3 is TGTGCCAGCAGTAACGACAGAAACTATGGCTACACCTTC. Translating it yields CASSNDRNYGYTF.

This clonotype was seen a handful of times. The V and J genes are TRBV5-5 and TRBJ1-6; D perhaps matches TRBD1 (6 bases). The CDR3 has 15 residues. V was trimmed by 7 bases and J by 0 bases, leaving 11 bases between them. Germline values: CDR1 SGHKS, CDR2 YYEKEE (reference sequence). This CDR3 is CASADRSSYNSPLHF. The CDR3 DNA reads as TGTGCCAGCGCTGACAGGAGCTCCTATAATTCACCCCTCCACTTT.

This chain uses TRBV2 with TRBJ2-2; the match to TRBD1 covers 7 bases. J gave up 1 base and V 6 bases, and 5 bases lay outside the gene matches. The germline V gene has CDR1 SNHLY and CDR2 FYNNEI. The CDR3 loop spans 15 amino acids. The CDR3 sequence: CASRYRGRNTGELFF. In nucleotides, the CDR3 is TGTGCCAGCAGGTACAGGGGAAGGAACACCGGGGAGCTGTTTTTT.

The gene calls are TRBV10-3 and TRBJ2-5; a possible D gene is TRBD2 (6 bases). The CDR3 is 12 residues long. Trimming removed 2 bases at V and 5 bases at J, with 6 bases between. In germline, CDR1 is ENHRY, CDR2 SYGVKD. The CDR3 region has the DNA TGTGCCATCAGTGAGCGGGGGGAGACCCAGTACTTC. Encoded protein: CAISERGETQYF.

The J gene is TRBJ2-2, the V gene TRBV11-2; perhaps TRBD1 as D (6 bases). Trimming stripped 6 bases from V and 3 bases from J, with 14 bases between. This CDR3 region has 15 residues. CDR1 SGHAT and CDR2 FQNNGV come from the germline V gene. CDR3 in amino acids: CASRSRTVDTGELFF. CDR3 coding DNA: TGTGCCAGCAGATCCCGGACAGTCGACACCGGGGAGCTGTTTTTT.

This chain joins TRBV7-6 and TRBJ2-3; 7 nucleotides agree with TRBD1. With 5 bases clipped from V and 1 base from J, the junction kept 6 bases outside the gene matches. The CDR3 has 15 amino acids. The germline gives CDR1 SGHVS, CDR2 FNYEAQ. The DNA for the CDR3 is TGTGCCAGCAGCCGAAGGGGGCAGGGCACAGATACGCAGTATTTT. Protein: CASSRRGQGTDTQYF. Full variable domain (remainder filled in from reference TRBV7-6 and TRBJ2-3): GAGVSQSPRYKVTKRGQDVALRCDPISGHVSLYWYRQALGQGPEFLTYFNYEAQQDKSGLPNDRFSAERPEGSISTLTIQRTEQRDSAMYRCASSRRGQGTDTQYFGPGTRLTVL.

This clonotype has only a few counts. This sequence joins TRBV20-1 and TRBJ2-1; 12 bases match TRBD2. The V gene's germline CDR1 is DFQATT and CDR2 SNEGSKA (reference sequence). This CDR3 contains 14 residues. The junction had 6 bases not matched to a gene; V was cut back by 5 bases and J by 7 bases. The CDR3 loop is CSASSGGAGNEQFF. CDR3 coding DNA: TGCAGTGCTTCTAGCGGGGGGGCCGGGAATGAGCAGTTCTTC.

The sample holds a few counts of this clonotype. This CDR3 reads CASSFGANNSPLHF. CDR3 in DNA: TGTGCCAGCAGCTTTGGGGCCAATAATTCACCCCTCCACTTT. The V call is TRBV7-9, the J call TRBJ1-6; D may be TRBD1 (5 bases). This CDR3 is built from 14 residues. The germline V gene encodes CDR1 SEHNR and CDR2 FQNEAQ (reference sequence). Trimming shortened V by 3 bases and J by 5 bases, and 8 bases separated the two germline ends.

This clonotype was detected a few times. This rearrangement joins TRBV4-2 to TRBJ1-1, with 8 bases aligning to TRBD1. This CDR3 spans 16 amino acids. V dropped 4 bases and J dropped 1; count of bases not matched to a gene: 8. CDR1 and CDR2 (germline): LGHNA, YNFKEQ. The CDR3 loop reads CASSRSQGTGNTEAFF. The CDR3 DNA is TGTGCCAGCAGCCGAAGCCAGGGGACAGGGAACACTGAAGCTTTCTTT.

This clonotype was seen repeatedly, ten times or more. The CDR3 here is CASSDDFAGYEQYF. CDR3 DNA sequence: TGTGCCAGCAGCGACGATTTTGCGGGCTACGAGCAGTACTTC. The chain recombines TRBV7-9 with TRBJ2-7, with a weak D call TRBD2 (5 bases). V lost 5 bases to trimming and J lost 3 bases, with 14 bases between them. The CDR3 has 14 residues. Germline-derived CDR1 and CDR2 are SEHNR and FQNEAQ (reference sequence). Supplemented by reference TRBV7-9 and TRBJ2-7, the full variable domain reads DTGVSQNPRHKITKRGQNVTFRCDPISEHNRLYWYRQTLGQGPEFLTYFQNEAQLEKSRLLSDRFSAERPKGSFSTLEIQRTEQGDSAMYLCASSDDFAGYEQYFGPGTRLTVT.

The chain links TRBV20-1 to TRBJ2-1; 11 bases align to TRBD2. The CDR3 is 13 residues long. Germline V lookup: CDR1 DFQATT, CDR2 SNEGSKA (reference sequence). Trimming cost V 4 bases and J 6 bases; bases outside gene matches: 2. CDR3 DNA sequence: TGCAGTGCTACTCTAGCGGGGGGCAATGAGCAGTTCTTC. This codes for CSATLAGGNEQFF.

This clonotype was seen more than once but under ten times. The rearrangement uses TRBV14 and TRBJ2-1; 9 positions agree with TRBD1. This CDR3 has 16 residues. Unmatched junction bases numbered 8, after V lost 4 bases and J lost 4 bases. Germline V CDR1 and CDR2: SGHDN, FVKESK. The CDR3 is CASSLWGQGSYNEQFF. CDR3 nucleotides: TGTGCCAGCAGCCTTTGGGGACAGGGATCTTACAATGAGCAGTTCTTC.